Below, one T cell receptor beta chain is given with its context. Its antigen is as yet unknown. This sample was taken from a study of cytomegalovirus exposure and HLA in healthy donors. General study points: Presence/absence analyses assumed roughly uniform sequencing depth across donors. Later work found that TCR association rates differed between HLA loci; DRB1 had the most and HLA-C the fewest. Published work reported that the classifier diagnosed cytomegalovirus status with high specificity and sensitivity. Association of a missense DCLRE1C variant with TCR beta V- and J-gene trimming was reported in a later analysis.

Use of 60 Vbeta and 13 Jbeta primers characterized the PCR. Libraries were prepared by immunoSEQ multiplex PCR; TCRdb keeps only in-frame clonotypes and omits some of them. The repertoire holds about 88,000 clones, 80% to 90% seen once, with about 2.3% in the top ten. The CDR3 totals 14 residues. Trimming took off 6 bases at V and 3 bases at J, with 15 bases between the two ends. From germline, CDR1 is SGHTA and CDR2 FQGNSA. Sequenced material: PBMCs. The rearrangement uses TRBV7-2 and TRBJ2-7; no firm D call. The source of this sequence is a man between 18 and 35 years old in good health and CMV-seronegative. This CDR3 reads CASRSRVGFYEQYF. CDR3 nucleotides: TGTGCCAGCAGAAGCCGGGTCGGGTTCTACGAGCAGTACTTC.